This TCR beta chain was sequenced for a study of cytomegalovirus exposure and HLA in healthy donors. PCR employed 60 Vbeta and 13 Jbeta primers. Repertoires were generated with immunoSEQ multiplex PCR, while TCRdb's copy carries only in-frame clones and drops some. This table holds about 120,000 clones, more than 60% found once. On this clone itself: Its antigen is unknown.

Whole-study results and caveats: Upon later analysis, TCR association rates were observed to vary by HLA locus, being highest for DRB1 and lowest for HLA-C. Cytomegalovirus status was reportedly diagnosed by the classifier with high sensitivity and specificity.

The germline V gene has CDR1 LGHNA and CDR2 YNFKEQ. J was trimmed by 10 bases and V by 1 base; bases with no gene match: 6. The length of the CDR3 is 15 residues. The sample comprised PBMCs. The V gene is TRBV4-2, the J gene TRBJ2-1, with TRBD2 matching over 11 bases. This receptor was identified in a woman aged 40 to 50 in good health and CMV-seropositive. CDR3 in DNA: TGTGCCAGCAGCCAAGTTACTAGCGGGAGTAGGGAGCAGTTCTTC. As protein: CASSQVTSGSREQFF.